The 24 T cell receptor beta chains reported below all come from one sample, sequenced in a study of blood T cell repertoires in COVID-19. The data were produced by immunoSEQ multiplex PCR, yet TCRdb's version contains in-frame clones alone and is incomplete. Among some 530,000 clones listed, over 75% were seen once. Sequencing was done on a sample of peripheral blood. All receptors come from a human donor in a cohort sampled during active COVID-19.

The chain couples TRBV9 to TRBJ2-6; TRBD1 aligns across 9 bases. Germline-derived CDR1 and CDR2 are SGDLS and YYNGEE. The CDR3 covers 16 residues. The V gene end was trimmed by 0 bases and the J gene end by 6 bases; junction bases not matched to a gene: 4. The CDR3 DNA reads TGTGCCAGCAGCGTAGCTGTACAGGGGGCGGCCAACGTCCTGACTTTC. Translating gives CASSVAVQGAANVLTF. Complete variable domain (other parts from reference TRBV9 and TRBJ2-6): DSGVTQTPKHLITATGQRVTLRCSPRSGDLSVYWYQQSLDQGLQFLIQYYNGEERAKGNILERFSAQQFPDLHSELNLSSLELGDSALYFCASSVAVQGAANVLTFGAGSRLTVL.

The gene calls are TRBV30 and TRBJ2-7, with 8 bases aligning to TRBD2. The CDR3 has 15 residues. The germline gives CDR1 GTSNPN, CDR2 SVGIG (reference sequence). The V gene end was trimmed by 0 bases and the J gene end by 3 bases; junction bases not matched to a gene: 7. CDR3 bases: TGTGCCTGGAGTGTACTACCGGGGGGGAACTACGAGCAGTACTTC. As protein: CAWSVLPGGNYEQYF.

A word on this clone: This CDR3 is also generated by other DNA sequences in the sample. CDR3 nucleotides: TGTGCCAGCAGCCAAGATCGGTATCAGCCCCAGCATTTT. This sequence encodes CASSQDRYQPQHF. The chain uses TRBV3-1 (or the pseudogene TRBV3-2) and TRBJ1-5, with D unresolved. Per germline, CDR1 LGHDT and CDR2 YNNKEL (reference sequence). This CDR3 contains 13 residues. V lost 0 bases and J 5 bases, leaving 5 bases between the germline ends.

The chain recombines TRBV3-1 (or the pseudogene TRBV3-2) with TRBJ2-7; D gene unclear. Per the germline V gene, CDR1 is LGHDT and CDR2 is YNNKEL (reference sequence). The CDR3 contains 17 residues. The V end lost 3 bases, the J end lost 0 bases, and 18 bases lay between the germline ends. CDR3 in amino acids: CASSQRPLPTFSYEQYF. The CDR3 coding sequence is TGTGCCAGCAGCCAGAGACCTCTCCCGACTTTCTCCTACGAGCAGTACTTC.

The CDR3 sequence is CASRSTPDSNEQFF. The CDR3 coding sequence is TGTGCCAGCAGATCAACCCCGGACAGCAATGAGCAGTTCTTC. This rearrangement joins TRBV27 to TRBJ2-1; possibly TRBD1 for D (6 bases). Per germline, CDR1 MNHEY and CDR2 SMNVEV (reference sequence). This CDR3 has 14 residues. The ends were cut back, 6 bases at V and 6 bases at J, with 15 bases in the middle.

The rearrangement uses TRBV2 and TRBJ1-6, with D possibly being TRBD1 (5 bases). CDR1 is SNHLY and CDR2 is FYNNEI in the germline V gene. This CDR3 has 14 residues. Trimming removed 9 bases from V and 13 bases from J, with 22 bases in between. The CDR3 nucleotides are TGTGCCAGTCTTCTTGACAGAGCGCAGTCCCCCCTCCACTTT. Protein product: CASLLDRAQSPLHF. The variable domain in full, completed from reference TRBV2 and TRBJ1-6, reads EPEVTQTPSHQVTQMGQEVILRCVPISNHLYFYWYRQILGQKVEFLVSFYNNEISEKSEIFDDQFSVERPDGSNFTLKIRSTKLEDSAMYFCASLLDRAQSPLHFGNGTRLTVT.

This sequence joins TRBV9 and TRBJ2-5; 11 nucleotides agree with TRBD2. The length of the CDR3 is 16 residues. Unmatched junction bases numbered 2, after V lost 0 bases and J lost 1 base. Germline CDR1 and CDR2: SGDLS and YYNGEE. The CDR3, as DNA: TGTGCCAGCAGCGTAGAAACTAGCGGGAGCCAAGAGACCCAGTACTTC. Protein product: CASSVETSGSQETQYF.

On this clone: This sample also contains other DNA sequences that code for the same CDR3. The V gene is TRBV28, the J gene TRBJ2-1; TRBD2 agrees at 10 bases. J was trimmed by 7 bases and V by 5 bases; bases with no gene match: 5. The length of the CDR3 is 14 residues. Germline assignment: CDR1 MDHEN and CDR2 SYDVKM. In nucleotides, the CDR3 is TGTGCCAGCAGTCGAGCGGGAGGGCCGAATGAGCAGTTCTTC. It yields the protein CASSRAGGPNEQFF.

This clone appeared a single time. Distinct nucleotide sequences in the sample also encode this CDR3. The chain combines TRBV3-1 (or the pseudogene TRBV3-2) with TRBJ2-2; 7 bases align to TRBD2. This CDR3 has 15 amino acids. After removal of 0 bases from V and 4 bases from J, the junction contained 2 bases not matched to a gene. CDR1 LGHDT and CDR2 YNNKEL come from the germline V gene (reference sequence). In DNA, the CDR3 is TGTGCCAGCAGCCAAGATTCTAGCGGCACCGGGGAGCTGTTTTTT. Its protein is CASSQDSSGTGELFF.

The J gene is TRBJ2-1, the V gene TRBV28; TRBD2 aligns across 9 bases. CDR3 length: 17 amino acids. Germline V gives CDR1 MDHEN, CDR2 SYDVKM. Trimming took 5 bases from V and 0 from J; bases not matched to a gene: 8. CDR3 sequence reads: CASSTEHSGSSYNEQFF. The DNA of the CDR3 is TGTGCCAGCAGTACTGAACATAGCGGGAGCTCCTACAATGAGCAGTTCTTC.

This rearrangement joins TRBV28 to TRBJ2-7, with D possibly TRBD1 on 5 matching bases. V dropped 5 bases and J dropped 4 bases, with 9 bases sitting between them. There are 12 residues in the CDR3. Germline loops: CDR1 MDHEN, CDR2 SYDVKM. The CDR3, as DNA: TGTGCCAGCAGTAGGGCAGGGTACGAGCAGTACTTC. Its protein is CASSRAGYEQYF.

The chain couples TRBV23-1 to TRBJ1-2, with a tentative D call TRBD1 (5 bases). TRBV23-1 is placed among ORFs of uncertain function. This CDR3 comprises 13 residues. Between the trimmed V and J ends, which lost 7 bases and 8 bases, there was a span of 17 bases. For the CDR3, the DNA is TGCGCCAGCACCACCGGGGGGGTTGAGGGCTACACCTTC. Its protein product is CASTTGGVEGYTF.

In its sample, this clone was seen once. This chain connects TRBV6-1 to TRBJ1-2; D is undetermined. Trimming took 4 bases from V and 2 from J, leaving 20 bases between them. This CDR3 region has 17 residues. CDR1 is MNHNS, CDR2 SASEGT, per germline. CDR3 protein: CASSANFAGRKNYGYTF. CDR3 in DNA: TGTGCCAGCAGTGCCAATTTTGCCGGCAGGAAAAACTATGGCTACACCTTC.

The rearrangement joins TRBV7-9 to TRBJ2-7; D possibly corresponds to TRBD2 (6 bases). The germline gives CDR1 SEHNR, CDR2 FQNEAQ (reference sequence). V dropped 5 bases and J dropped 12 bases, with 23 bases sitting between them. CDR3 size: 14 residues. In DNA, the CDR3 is TGTGCCAGCAGCCACTCTGGGGCGGCGGGAAATTTGTACTTC. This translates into CASSHSGAAGNLYF.

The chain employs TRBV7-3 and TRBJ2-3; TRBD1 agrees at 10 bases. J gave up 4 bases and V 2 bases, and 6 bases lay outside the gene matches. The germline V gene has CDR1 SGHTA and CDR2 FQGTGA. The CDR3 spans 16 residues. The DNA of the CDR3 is TGTGCCAGCAGCTTAGTAGGGACAGGGGTTGCAGATACGCAGTATTTT. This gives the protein CASSLVGTGVADTQYF.

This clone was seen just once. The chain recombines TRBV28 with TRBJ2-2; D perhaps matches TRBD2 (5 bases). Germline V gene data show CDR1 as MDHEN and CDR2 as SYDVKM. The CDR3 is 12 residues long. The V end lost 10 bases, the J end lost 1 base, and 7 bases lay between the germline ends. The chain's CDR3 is CATAGNTGELFF. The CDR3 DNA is TGTGCCACCGCGGGGAACACCGGGGAGCTGTTTTTT.

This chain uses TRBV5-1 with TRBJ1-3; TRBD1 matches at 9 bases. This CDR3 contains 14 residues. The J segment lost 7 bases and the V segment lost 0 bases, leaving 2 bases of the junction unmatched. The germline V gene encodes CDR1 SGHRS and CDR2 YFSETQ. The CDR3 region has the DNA TGCGCCAGCAGCTTGGCCGGACAGGGGAACACCATATATTTT. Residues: CASSLAGQGNTIYF.

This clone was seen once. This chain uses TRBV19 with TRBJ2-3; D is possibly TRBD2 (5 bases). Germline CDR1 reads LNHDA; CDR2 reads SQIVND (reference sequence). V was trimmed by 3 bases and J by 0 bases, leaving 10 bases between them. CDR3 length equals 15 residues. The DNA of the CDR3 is TGTGCCAGTAGTATTGGCGGGTCTAGCACAGATACGCAGTATTTT. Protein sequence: CASSIGGSSTDTQYF.

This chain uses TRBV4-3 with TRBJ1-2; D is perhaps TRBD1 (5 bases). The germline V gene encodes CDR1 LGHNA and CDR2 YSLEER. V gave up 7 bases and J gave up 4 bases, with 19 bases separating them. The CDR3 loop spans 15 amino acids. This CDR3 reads CASIPRIEQGYGYTF. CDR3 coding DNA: TGCGCCAGCATACCAAGAATCGAGCAGGGCTATGGCTACACCTTC.

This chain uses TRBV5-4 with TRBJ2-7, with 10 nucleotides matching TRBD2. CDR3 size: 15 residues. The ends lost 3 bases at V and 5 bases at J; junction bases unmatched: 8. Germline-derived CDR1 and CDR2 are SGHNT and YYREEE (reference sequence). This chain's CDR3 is CASSSYLAGVNEQYF. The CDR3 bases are TGTGCCAGCAGCTCCTATCTAGCGGGAGTAAACGAGCAGTACTTC.

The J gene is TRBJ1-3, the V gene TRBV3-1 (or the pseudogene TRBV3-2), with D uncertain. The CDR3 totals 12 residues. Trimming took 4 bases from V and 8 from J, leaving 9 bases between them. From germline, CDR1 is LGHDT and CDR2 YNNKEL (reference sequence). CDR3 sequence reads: CASSRGHDTIYF. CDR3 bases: TGTGCCAGCAGCCGAGGGCACGACACCATATATTTT.

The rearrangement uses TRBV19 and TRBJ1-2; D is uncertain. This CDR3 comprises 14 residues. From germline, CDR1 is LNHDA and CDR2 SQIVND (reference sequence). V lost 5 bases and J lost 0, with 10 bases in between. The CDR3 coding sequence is TGTGCCAGTAGTCGTTATATAACTAACTATGGCTACACCTTC. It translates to CASSRYITNYGYTF. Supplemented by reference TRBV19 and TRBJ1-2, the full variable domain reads DGGITQSPKYLFRKEGQNVTLSCEQNLNHDAMYWYRQDPGQGLRLIYYSQIVNDFQKGDIAEGYSVSREKKESFPLTVTSAQKNPTAFYLCASSRYITNYGYTFGSGTRLTVV.

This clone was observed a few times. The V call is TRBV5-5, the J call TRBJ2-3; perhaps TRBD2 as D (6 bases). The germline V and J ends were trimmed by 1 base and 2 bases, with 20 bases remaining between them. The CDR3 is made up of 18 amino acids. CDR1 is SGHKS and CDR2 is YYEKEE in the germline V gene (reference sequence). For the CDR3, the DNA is TGTGCCAGCAGCTTGAGAGCCGGGAGTCTCGGTTACACAGATACGCAGTATTTT. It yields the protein CASSLRAGSLGYTDTQYF.

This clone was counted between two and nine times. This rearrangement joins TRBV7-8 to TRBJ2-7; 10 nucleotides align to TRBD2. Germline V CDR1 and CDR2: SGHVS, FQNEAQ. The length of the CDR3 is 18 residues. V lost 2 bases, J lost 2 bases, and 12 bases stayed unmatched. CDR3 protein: CASSLWPSGRFSTYEQYF. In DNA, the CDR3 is TGTGCCAGCAGCTTATGGCCTAGCGGGAGATTCAGCACCTACGAGCAGTACTTC. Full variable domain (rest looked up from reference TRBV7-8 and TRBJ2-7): GAGVSQSPRYKVAKRGQDVALRCDPISGHVSLFWYQQALGQGPEFLTYFQNEAQLDKSGLPSDRFFAERPEGSVSTLKIQRTQQEDSAVYLCASSLWPSGRFSTYEQYFGPGTRLTVT.